This T cell receptor beta chain is drawn from a study of post-analysis software for immune sequencing data. Study in general: In terms of disease course, relapsing-remitting, secondary progressive and progressive-relapsing multiple sclerosis were included.

Concerning this clonotype itself: Its antigen is as yet unknown.

Findings and limits, study-wide: The study found significantly lower normalized Chao1 diversity in multiple sclerosis patients than in controls. Patients had higher frequencies than controls of roughly 5 TRBV segments, including TRBV5-6, TRBV5-1 and TRBV20-1.

This CDR3 spans 16 amino acids. With 6 bases removed from V and 4 bases from J, the gap between germline ends came to 21 bases. Libraries were made from TCR beta cDNA, and they carried unique molecular identifiers. A population of about 0.85 to 11 million T cells gave rise to roughly 500,000 cDNA molecules. From the PCR reads, TCRdb called clonotypes with MiXCR, one entry per CDR3 protein. The sample lists roughly 580,000 distinct CDR3 sequences, roughly 45% occurring once. V and J are TRBV12-3 or TRBV12-4 and TRBJ2-5; D is unclear. This clonotype was sampled from a girl under 18 with multiple sclerosis. The sequenced sample was blood. The CDR3 bases are TGTGCCAGCAGCTTAAGGCGGAGCATCTTGGGAGAGACCCAGTACTTC. This codes for CASSLRRSILGETQYF.